The clone carrying this T cell receptor (beta chain) was observed a handful of times. The target antigen is unknown. Assay: immunoSEQ multiplex PCR; the TCRdb copy retains only in-frame clones and omits some. The table records hundreds of thousands of clones, less than 97% of them present only once. This entry is derived from a study of shared clonotypes between healthy human individuals. Naive CD8 isolation took CD45RO-negative cells positively selected for CCR7 and excluded terminally differentiated effector memory CD45RA+ cells. Findings and caveats of the study: Represented genetic and exposure-history diversity was restricted by having few donors.

Sequencing was carried out using naive CD8+ T cells sorted from blood. The sequence came from a woman under 40 in good health.

DNA of the CDR3: TGTGCCAGCAGTGAACAGGGACCCTACAATGAGCAGTTCTTC. Encoded protein: CASSEQGPYNEQFF. V and J are TRBV2 and TRBJ2-1; possibly TRBD1 or TRBD2 for D (5 bases each). CDR3 size: 14 residues. Trimming removed 2 bases from V and 2 bases from J, with 7 bases in between. Looked up from germline, CDR1 is SNHLY and CDR2 is FYNNEI.